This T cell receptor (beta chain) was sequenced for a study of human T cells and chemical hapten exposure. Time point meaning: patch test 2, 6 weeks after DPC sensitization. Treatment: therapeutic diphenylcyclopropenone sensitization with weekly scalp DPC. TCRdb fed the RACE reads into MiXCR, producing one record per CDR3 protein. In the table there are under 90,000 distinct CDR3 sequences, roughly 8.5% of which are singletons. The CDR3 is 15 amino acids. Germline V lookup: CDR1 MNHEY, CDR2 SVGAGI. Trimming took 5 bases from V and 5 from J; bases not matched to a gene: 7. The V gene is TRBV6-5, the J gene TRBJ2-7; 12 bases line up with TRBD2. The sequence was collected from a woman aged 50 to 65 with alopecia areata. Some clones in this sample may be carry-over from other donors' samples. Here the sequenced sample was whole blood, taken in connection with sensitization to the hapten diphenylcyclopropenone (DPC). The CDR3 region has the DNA TGTGCCAGCAGTCGTCTAGCGGGAGGGTCCAACGAGCAGTACTTC. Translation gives CASSRLAGGSNEQYF.